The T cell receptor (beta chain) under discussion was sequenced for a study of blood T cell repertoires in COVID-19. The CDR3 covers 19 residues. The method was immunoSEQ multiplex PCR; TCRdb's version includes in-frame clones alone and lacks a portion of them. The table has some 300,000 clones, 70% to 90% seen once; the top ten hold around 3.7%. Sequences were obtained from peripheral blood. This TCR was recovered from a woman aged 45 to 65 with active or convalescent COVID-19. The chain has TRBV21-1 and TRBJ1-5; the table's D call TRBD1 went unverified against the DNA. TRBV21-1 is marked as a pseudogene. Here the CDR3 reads CASSNRTGETLYSNQPQHF. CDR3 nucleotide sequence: TGTGCCAGCAGCAACCGGACAGGGGAAACTCTTTATAGCAATCAGCCCCAGCATTTT.